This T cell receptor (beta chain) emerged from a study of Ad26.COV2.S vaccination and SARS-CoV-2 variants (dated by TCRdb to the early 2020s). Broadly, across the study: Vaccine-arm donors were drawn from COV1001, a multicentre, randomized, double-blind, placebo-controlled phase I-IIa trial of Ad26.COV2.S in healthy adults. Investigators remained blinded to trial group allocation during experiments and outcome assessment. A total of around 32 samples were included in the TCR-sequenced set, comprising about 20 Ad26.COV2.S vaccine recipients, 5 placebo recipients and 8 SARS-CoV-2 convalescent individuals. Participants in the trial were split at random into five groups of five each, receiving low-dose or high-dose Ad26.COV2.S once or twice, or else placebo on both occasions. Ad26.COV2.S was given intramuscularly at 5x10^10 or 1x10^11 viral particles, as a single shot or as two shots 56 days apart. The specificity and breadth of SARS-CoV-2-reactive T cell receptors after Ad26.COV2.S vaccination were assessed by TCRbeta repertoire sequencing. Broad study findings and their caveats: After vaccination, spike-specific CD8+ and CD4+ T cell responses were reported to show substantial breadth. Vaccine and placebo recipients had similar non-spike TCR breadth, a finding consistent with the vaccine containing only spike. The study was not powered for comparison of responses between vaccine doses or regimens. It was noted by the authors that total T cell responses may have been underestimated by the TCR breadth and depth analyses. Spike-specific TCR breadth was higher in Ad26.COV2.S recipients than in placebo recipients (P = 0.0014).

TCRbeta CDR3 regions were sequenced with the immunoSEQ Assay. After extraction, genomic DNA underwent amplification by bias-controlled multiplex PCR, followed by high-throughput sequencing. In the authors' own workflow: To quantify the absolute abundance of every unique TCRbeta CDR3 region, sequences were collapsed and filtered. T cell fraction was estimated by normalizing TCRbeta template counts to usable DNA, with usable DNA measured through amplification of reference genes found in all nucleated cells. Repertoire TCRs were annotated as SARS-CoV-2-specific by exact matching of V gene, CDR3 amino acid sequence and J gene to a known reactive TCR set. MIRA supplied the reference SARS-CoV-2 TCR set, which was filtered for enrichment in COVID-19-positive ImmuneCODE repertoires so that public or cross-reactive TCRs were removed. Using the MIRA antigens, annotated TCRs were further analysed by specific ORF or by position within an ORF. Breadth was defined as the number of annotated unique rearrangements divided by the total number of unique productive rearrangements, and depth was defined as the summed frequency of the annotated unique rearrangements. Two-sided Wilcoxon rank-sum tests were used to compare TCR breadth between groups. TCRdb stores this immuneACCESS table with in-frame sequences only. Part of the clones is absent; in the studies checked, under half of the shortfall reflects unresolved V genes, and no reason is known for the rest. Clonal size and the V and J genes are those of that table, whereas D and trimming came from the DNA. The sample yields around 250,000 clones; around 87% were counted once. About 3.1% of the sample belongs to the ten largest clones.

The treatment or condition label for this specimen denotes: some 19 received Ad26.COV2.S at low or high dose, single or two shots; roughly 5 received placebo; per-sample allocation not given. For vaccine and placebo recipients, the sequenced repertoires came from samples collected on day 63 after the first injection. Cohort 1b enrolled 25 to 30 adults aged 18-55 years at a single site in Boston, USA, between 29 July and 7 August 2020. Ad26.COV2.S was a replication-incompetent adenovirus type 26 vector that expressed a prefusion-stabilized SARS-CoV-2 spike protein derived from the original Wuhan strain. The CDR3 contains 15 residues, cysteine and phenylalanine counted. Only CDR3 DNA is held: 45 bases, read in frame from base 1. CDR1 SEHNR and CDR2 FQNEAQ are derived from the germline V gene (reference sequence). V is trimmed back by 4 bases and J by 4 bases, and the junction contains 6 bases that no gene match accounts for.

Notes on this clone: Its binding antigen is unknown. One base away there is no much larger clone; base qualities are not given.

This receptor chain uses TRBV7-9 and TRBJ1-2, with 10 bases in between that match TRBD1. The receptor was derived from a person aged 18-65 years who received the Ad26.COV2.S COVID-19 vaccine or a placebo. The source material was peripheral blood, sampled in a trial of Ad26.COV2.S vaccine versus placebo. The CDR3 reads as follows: CASSSGQGDGYGYTF. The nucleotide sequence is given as TGTGCCAGCAGCTCTGGACAGGGGGACGGCTATGGCTACACCTTC.